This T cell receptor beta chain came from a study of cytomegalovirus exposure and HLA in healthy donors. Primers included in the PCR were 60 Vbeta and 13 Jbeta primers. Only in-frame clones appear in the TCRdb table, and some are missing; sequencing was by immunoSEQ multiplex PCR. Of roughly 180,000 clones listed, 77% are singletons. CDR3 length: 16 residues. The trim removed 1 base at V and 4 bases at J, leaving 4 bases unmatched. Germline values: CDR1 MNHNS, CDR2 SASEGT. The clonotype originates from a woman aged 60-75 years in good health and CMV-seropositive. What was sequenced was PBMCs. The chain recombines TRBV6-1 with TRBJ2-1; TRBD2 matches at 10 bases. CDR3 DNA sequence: TGTGCCAGCAGTGAAGTCCCTAGCGGGAGTTACAATGAGCAGTTCTTC. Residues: CASSEVPSGSYNEQFF.